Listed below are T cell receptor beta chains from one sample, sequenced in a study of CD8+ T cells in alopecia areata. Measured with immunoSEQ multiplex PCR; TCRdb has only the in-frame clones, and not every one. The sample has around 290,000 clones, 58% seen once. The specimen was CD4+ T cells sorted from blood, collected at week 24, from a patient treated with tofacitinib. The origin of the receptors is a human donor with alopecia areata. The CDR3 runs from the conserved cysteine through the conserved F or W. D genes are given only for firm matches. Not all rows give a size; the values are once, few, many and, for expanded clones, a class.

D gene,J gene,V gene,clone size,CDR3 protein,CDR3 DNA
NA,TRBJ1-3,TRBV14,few,CASSSQSLSGNTIYF,TGTGCCAGCAGCTCCCAGTCCCTCTCTGGAAACACCATATATTTT
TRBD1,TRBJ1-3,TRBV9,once,CASSVARGNTIYF,TGTGCCAGCAGCGTAGCCAGGGGGAACACCATATATTTT
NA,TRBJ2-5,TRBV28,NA,CASSPVTQETQYF,TGTGCCAGCAGTCCCGTAACCCAAGAGACCCAGTACTTC
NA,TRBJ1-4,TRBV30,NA,CAWSLKGGGEKLFF,TGTGCCTGGAGTTTGAAAGGAGGTGGTGAAAAACTGTTTTTT
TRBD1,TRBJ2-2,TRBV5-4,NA,CASSLYTGDTGELFF,TGTGCCAGCAGCTTGTACACAGGGGACACCGGGGAGCTGTTTTTT
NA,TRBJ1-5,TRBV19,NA,CASTKLGQPQHF,TGTGCCAGTACCAAACTCGGTCAGCCCCAGCATTTT
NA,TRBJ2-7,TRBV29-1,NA,CSVVGQYYEQYF,TGCAGCGTAGTCGGACAGTACTACGAGCAGTACTTC
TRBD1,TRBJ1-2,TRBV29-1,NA,CSVGRDRDYGYTF,TGCAGCGTTGGTCGGGACAGGGACTATGGCTACACCTTC
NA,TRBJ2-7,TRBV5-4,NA,CASSLAAAPQTYEQYF,TGTGCCAGCAGCTTGGCAGCGGCTCCCCAGACCTACGAGCAGTACTTC
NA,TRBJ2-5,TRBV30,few,CAWSRRGNQETQYF,TGTGCCTGGAGCAGAAGAGGGAATCAAGAGACCCAGTACTTC
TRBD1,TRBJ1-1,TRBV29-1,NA,CSVGQGGEAFF,TGCAGCGTAGGACAGGGAGGGGAAGCTTTCTTT
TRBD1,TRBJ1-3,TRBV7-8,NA,CASSPRTGESSGNTIYF,TGTGCCAGCAGCCCTCGAACAGGGGAATCCTCTGGAAACACCATATATTTT
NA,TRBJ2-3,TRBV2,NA,CASSLTVSTDTQYF,TGTGCCAGCAGTCTTACAGTGTCCACAGATACGCAGTATTTT
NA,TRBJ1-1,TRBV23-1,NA,CASSQCAPEDTEAFF,TGCGCCAGCAGTCAATGTGCCCCGGAAGACACTGAAGCTTTCTTT
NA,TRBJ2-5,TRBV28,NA,CASSNLFQETQYF,TGTGCCAGCAGTAACTTGTTCCAAGAGACCCAGTACTTC
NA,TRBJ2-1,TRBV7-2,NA,CASSLEQSEQFF,TGTGCCAGCAGCTTAGAACAGAGTGAGCAGTTCTTC
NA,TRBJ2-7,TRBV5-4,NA,CASSLGQGRNEQYF,TGTGCCAGCAGCTTGGGCCAGGGGAGAAACGAGCAGTACTTC
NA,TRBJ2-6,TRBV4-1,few,CASSQVGSGANVLTF,TGCGCCAGCAGCCAAGTGGGGAGTGGGGCCAACGTCCTGACTTTC
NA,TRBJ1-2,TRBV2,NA,CASSETRVPNYGYTF,TGTGCCAGCAGTGAAACGAGGGTACCTAACTATGGCTACACCTTC
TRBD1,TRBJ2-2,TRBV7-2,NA,CASSLGDRITGELFF,TGTGCCAGCAGCTTAGGGGACAGGATCACCGGGGAGCTGTTTTTT
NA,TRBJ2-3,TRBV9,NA,CASSLRQGTDTQYF,TGTGCCAGCAGCTTACGACAGGGCACAGATACGCAGTATTTT
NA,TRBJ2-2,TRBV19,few,CASTALELFF,TGTGCCAGTACGGCGCTGGAGCTGTTTTTT
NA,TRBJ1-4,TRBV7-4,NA,CASSHRRWINEKLFF,TGTGCCAGCAGCCACCGCCGGTGGATTAATGAAAAACTGTTTTTT
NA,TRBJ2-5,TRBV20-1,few,CSAGTAGTQYF,TGCAGTGCTGGGACAGCGGGGACCCAGTACTTC
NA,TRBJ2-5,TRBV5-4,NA,CASSLELHSQETQYF,TGTGCCAGCAGCTTGGAACTACATAGCCAAGAGACCCAGTACTTC
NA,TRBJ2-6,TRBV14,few,CASSRLSSGANVLTF,TGTGCCAGCAGCCGTCTTTCCTCTGGGGCCAACGTCCTGACTTTC
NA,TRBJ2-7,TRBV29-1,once,CSVGMVYEQYF,TGCAGCGTGGGTATGGTGTACGAGCAGTACTTC
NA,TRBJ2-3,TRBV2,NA,CASSEGGPTDTQYF,TGTGCCAGCAGTGAGGGGGGCCCCACAGATACGCAGTATTTT
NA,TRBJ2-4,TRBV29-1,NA,CSVEEGTSQYF,TGCAGCGTTGAAGAGGGAACAAGTCAGTACTTC
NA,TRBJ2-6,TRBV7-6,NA,CASSFGGGSGANVLTF,TGTGCCAGCAGCTTCGGTGGGGGTTCTGGGGCCAACGTCCTGACTTTC
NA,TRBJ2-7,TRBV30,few,CAFGGGSYEQYF,TGTGCCTTCGGTGGGGGCTCCTACGAGCAGTACTTC
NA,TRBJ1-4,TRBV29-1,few,CSVEIEKLFF,TGCAGCGTTGAAATTGAAAAACTGTTTTTT
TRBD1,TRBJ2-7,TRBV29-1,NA,CSVAGGKDYEQYF,TGCAGCGTCGCAGGGGGAAAAGACTACGAGCAGTACTTC
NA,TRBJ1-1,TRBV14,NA,CASSDRQAVYTEAFF,TGTGCCAGCAGCGACCGACAGGCGGTGTACACTGAAGCTTTCTTT
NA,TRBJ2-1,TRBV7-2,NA,CASSLGGDYNEQFF,TGTGCCAGCAGCTTAGGTGGGGACTACAATGAGCAGTTCTTC
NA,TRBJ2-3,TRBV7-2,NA,CASSLAGGPRADTQYF,TGTGCCAGCAGCTTAGCGGGGGGGCCCCGTGCAGATACGCAGTATTTT
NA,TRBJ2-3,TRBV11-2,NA,CASSSYYLTDTQYF,TGTGCCAGCAGCTCGTACTACCTCACAGATACGCAGTATTTT
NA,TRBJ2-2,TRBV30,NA,CAWSVLSRTGELFF,TGTGCCTGGAGTGTACTCTCTAGAACCGGGGAGCTGTTTTTT
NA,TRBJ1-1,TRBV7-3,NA,CASSLNSKSEAFF,TGTGCCAGCAGCTTAAACAGCAAAAGTGAAGCTTTCTTT
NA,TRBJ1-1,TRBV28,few,CASSPPGTEAFF,TGTGCCAGCAGCCCCCCGGGCACTGAAGCTTTCTTT
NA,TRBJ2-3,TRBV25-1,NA,CASSVYADTQYF,TGTGCCAGCAGTGTTTATGCAGATACGCAGTATTTT
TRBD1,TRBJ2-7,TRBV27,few,CASSSAPGTGYEQYF,TGTGCCAGCAGTTCCGCCCCCGGGACAGGGTACGAGCAGTACTTC
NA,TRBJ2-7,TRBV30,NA,CAWSRGPRGHEQYF,TGTGCCTGGAGTAGGGGACCGCGGGGCCACGAGCAGTACTTC
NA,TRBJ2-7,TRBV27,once,CASSLGRALYF,TGTGCCAGCAGTTTGGGCAGGGCCTTGTACTTC
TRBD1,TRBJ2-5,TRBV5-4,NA,CASRTRQGQETQYF,TGTGCCAGCAGGACGAGACAGGGCCAAGAGACCCAGTACTTC
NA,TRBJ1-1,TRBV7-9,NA,CASSLHGTEAFF,TGTGCCAGCAGCTTACATGGGACTGAAGCTTTCTTT
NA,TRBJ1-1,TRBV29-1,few,CSVRNLNTEAFF,TGCAGCGTCCGAAACCTGAACACTGAAGCTTTCTTT
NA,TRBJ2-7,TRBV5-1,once,CASSLTAYEQYF,TGCGCCAGCAGCTTGACAGCCTACGAGCAGTACTTC